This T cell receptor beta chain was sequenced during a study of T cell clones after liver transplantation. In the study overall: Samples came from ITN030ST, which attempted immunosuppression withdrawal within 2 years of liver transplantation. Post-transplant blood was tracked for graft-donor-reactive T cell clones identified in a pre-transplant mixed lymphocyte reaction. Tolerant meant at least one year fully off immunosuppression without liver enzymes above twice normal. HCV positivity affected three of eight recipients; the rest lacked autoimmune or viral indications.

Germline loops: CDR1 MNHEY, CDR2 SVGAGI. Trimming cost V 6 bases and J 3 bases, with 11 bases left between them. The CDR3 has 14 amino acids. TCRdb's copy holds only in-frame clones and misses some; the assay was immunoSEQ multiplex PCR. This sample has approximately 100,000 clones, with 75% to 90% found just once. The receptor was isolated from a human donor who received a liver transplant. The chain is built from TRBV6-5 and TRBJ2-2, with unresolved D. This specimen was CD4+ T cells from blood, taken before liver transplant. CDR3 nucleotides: TGTGCCAGCAGAAACGGACCCGACACCGGGGAGCTGTTTTTT. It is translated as CASRNGPDTGELFF.